This T cell receptor (beta chain) was identified in a study of blood T cells in healthy people across ages. Primed by a sample-barcoded 5' primer and a J-beta primer mix, a second PCR proceeded for about 7 to 12 cycles. TCRdb fed the 5' RACE reads into MiXCR, producing one record per CDR3 protein. This table has about 900,000 distinct CDR3 sequences, under 80% appearing once. The study isolated at least 7 million PBMCs from each sample. Between the trimmed V and J ends, which lost 5 bases and 3 bases, there was a span of 10 bases. This CDR3 contains 13 residues. CDR1 is SGHTA and CDR2 is FQGNSA in the germline V gene.

Sequenced sample: blood. This TCR was sampled from a young man in good health. The chain is built from TRBV7-2 and TRBJ1-1, with TRBD1 as a possible D gene (5 bases). The DNA of the CDR3 is TGTGCCAGCAGCGCGGGACGGCACACTGAAGCTTTCTTT. As protein: CASSAGRHTEAFF.